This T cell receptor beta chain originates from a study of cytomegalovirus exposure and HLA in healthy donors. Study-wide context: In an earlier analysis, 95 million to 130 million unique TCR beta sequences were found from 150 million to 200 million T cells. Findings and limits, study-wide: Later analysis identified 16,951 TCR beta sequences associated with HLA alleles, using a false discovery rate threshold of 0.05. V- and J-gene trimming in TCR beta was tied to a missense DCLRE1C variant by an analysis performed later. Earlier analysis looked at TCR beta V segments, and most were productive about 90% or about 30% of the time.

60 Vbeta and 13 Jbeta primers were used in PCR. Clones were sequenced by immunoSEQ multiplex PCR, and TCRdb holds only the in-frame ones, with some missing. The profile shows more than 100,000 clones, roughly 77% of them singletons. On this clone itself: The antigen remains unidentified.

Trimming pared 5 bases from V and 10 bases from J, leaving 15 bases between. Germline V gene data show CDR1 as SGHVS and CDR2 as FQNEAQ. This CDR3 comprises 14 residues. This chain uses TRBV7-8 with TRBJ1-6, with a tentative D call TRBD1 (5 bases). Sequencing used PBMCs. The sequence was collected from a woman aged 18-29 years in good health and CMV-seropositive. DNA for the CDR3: TGTGCCAGCAGCCCCCGGCGGGGGTGGTCACCCCTCCACTTT. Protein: CASSPRRGWSPLHF.